Listed here is a single T cell receptor beta chain. Its antigen remains unknown. Additional DNA sequences in this sample encode the identical CDR3. This CDR3 has 15 residues. With V trimmed by 3 bases and J by 3 bases, 5 bases remained unmatched. The germline CDR1 and CDR2 sequences are SGHRS and YFSETQ. Repertoires were generated with immunoSEQ multiplex PCR, while TCRdb's copy carries only in-frame clones and drops some. The table includes about 70,000 clones, 80% to 90% detected once. The data stem from a study of OX40 agonist ivuxolimab in advanced cancers. Study as a whole: With a range of roughly 20 to 80, age averaged approximately 60 years, and 70% to 85% were male. Three patients responded partially, comprising one with hepatocellular carcinoma and two with cutaneous melanoma. Study-wide points: Partial responders dosed at 0.1-3.0 mg/kg displayed clonal expansion ranking among the lowest. Mean expanded clone counts were higher in CD8+ than CD4+ T cells.

The material was CD4+ or CD8+ T cells sorted from blood, obtained in a trial of the OX40 agonist ivuxolimab. The TCR sequence derives from an adult with an advanced solid tumor such as melanoma, head and neck, liver or kidney cancer. This chain connects TRBV5-1 to TRBJ1-4, with TRBD1 identical over 7 bases. CDR3 protein: CASSYRQGANEKLFF. The CDR3 DNA follows: TGCGCCAGCAGCTACAGGCAGGGGGCTAATGAAAAACTGTTTTTT.